This is a list of T cell receptor beta chains from one sample in a study of control samples from healthy donors and cancer patients. The protocol was immunoSEQ multiplex PCR, while the TCRdb copy is restricted to in-frame clones and leaves out a portion. The sample consists of 55,000 to 70,000 clones, 91% of them appearing once. The sequenced material came from PBMCs. The receptors were gathered from a man younger than 40 with colorectal cancer. The CDR3 runs from the conserved cysteine through the conserved F or W. D genes are given only for firm matches. The size entry is marked missing in some rows and otherwise reads once, few, many or a size class.

TRBV12-5	-	TRBJ1-1	few	18	CASGLYWGNSYTNTEAFF	TGTGCTAGTGGTTTATATTGGGGAAACTCTTACACGAACACTGAAGCTTTCTTT
TRBV5-4	-	TRBJ2-6	-	18	CASSLGGSGFSGANVLTF	TGTGCCAGCAGCTTGGGTGGGTCAGGATTCTCTGGGGCCAACGTCCTGACTTTC
TRBV5-5	TRBD1	TRBJ1-2	-	16	CASSTGTGVSRNGYTF	TGTGCCAGCAGCACCGGGACAGGGGTTAGTAGAAATGGCTACACCTTC
TRBV6-6	TRBD1	TRBJ1-5	few	14	CASSYSGTDQPQHF	TGTGCCAGCAGTTACTCGGGGACAGACCAGCCCCAGCATTTT
TRBV4-1	TRBD1	TRBJ1-5	-	16	CASSPGQGLGNQPQHF	TGCGCCAGCAGCCCAGGACAGGGGCTGGGCAATCAGCCCCAGCATTTT
TRBV3-1/TRBV3-2	-	TRBJ1-2	-	15	CASSQDPLGGYGYTF	TGTGCCAGCAGCCAAGATCCTCTGGGAGGCTATGGCTACACCTTC
TRBV5-4	TRBD2	TRBJ2-2	-	16	CASSQPGLANTGELFF	TGTGCCAGCAGCCAACCGGGACTAGCAAACACCGGGGAGCTGTTTTTT
TRBV7-6	-	TRBJ2-5	-	16	CASSLANPGLGETQYF	TGTGCCAGCAGCTTAGCGAATCCGGGCCTGGGAGAGACCCAGTACTTC
TRBV19	TRBD1	TRBJ2-3	-	13	CASSSGGVDTQYF	TGTGCCAGTAGTTCAGGGGGCGTAGATACGCAGTATTTT
TRBV5-6	-	TRBJ1-2	-	11	CASEGPWGYTF	TGTGCCAGTGAGGGACCTTGGGGCTACACCTTC
TRBV2	-	TRBJ2-7	once	12	CASSFSSYEQYF	TGTGCCAGCAGCTTTTCGTCCTACGAGCAGTACTTC
TRBV10-2	-	TRBJ2-2	-	17	CASSVLGQSPNTGELFF	TGCGCCAGCAGTGTTCTAGGCCAGTCCCCGAACACCGGGGAGCTGTTTTTT
TRBV7-9	TRBD1	TRBJ2-5	-	15	CASFKSGTGAETQYF	TGTGCCAGCTTCAAATCCGGGACAGGGGCAGAGACCCAGTACTTC
TRBV7-2	-	TRBJ1-2	-	15	CASSWGAGEGYGYTF	TGTGCCAGCAGCTGGGGGGCAGGGGAGGGCTATGGCTACACCTTC
TRBV4-3	-	TRBJ2-1	-	16	CASSQEKGPRERRQFF	TGCGCCAGCAGCCAAGAAAAGGGGCCCCGGGAACGGCGCCAGTTCTTC
TRBV19	-	TRBJ1-3	-	15	CASSIVPGTGNTIYF	TGTGCCAGTAGTATAGTTCCGGGGACTGGAAACACCATATATTTT
TRBV4-3	-	TRBJ1-5	-	17	CASSQDLRQEDHWPQHF	TGCGCCAGCAGCCAAGACCTAAGGCAGGAGGATCACTGGCCCCAGCATTTT
TRBV9	-	TRBJ1-2	once	14	CASSVGEGGNGYTF	TGTGCCAGCAGCGTAGGGGAGGGGGGAAATGGCTACACCTTC
TRBV2	-	TRBJ1-2	once	15	CASTFGAGKGYGYTF	TGTGCCAGCACCTTCGGGGCTGGGAAGGGCTATGGCTACACCTTC
TRBV7-9	-	TRBJ1-1	-	16	CASSLPRDQGNTEAFF	TGTGCCAGCAGCTTACCCCGGGACCAAGGGAACACTGAAGCTTTCTTT
TRBV6-1	-	TRBJ1-1	-	14	CASSDLQPNTEAFF	TGTGCCAGCAGTGATCTACAGCCTAACACTGAAGCTTTCTTT
TRBV5-8	-	TRBJ2-3	once	18	CASSLELGTTYSTDTQYF	TGTGCCAGCAGCTTAGAGTTGGGGACCACATATAGCACAGATACGCAGTATTTT
TRBV29-1	-	TRBJ2-7	few	12	CSVGQWSYEQYF	TGCAGCGTTGGACAGTGGTCCTACGAGCAGTACTTC
TRBV12-3/TRBV12-4	-	TRBJ2-1	-	12	CASATRGSGVFF	TGTGCCAGCGCCACTCGGGGGTCGGGGGTGTTCTTC
TRBV12-3/TRBV12-4	-	TRBJ2-2	-	12	CASSLSPGELFF	TGTGCCAGCAGTTTATCGCCCGGGGAGCTGTTTTTT
TRBV11-2	-	TRBJ1-1	-	16	CASSQQGAGMNTEAFF	TGTGCCAGCAGCCAACAGGGAGCTGGGATGAACACTGAAGCTTTCTTT
TRBV19	-	TRBJ1-6	-	15	CASRSKAGRESPLHF	TGTGCCAGTAGAAGTAAGGCAGGGCGAGAATCACCCCTCCACTTT
TRBV5-6	-	TRBJ2-1	-	12	CASSLGGLEQFF	TGTGCCAGCAGCTTGGGGGGCTTGGAGCAGTTCTTC
TRBV18	-	TRBJ1-5	-	13	CASSRDTGQPQHF	TGTGCCAGCTCACGGGACACCGGTCAGCCCCAGCATTTT
TRBV3-1/TRBV3-2	TRBD1	TRBJ2-5	-	16	CASSQAGDRGEETQYF	TGTGCCAGCAGCCAAGCAGGGGACAGGGGGGAAGAGACCCAGTACTTC
TRBV3-1/TRBV3-2	TRBD1	TRBJ2-1	-	16	CASSYRQGASYNEQFF	TGTGCCAGCAGCTATCGACAGGGGGCTTCCTACAATGAGCAGTTCTTC
TRBV10-1	-	TRBJ2-3	-	14	CASSEQTSTDTQYF	TGCGCCAGCAGTGAGCAGACTAGCACAGATACGCAGTATTTT
TRBV27	-	TRBJ2-2	-	16	CASSLFGRIGTGELFF	TGTGCCAGCAGTTTATTTGGGAGAATAGGCACCGGGGAGCTGTTTTTT
TRBV6-5	-	TRBJ1-1	-	14	CASSRNREVAEAFF	TGTGCCAGCAGTCGGAACAGGGAGGTGGCGGAAGCTTTCTTT
TRBV3-1/TRBV3-2	-	TRBJ1-3	-	15	CASSQAPGSGNTIYF	TGTGCCAGCAGCCAGGCACCGGGCTCTGGAAACACCATATATTTT